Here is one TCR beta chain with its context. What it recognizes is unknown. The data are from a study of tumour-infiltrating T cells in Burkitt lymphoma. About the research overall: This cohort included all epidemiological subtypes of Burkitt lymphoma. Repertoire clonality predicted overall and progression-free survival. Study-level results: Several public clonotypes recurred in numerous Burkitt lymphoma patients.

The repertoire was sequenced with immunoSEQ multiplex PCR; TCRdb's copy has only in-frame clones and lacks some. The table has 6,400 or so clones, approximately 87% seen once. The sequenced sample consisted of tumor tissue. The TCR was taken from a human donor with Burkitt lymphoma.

The CDR3 reads CAWSGGAYEQYF. Here the CDR3 DNA reads TGTGCCTGGAGCGGGGGGGCCTACGAGCAGTACTTC. The rearrangement uses TRBV30 and TRBJ2-7, with TRBD2 matching 8 bases. V lost 3 bases and J lost 2; bases outside the gene matches: 0. Germline-derived CDR1 and CDR2 are GTSNPN and SVGIG (reference sequence). The CDR3 contains 12 residues.